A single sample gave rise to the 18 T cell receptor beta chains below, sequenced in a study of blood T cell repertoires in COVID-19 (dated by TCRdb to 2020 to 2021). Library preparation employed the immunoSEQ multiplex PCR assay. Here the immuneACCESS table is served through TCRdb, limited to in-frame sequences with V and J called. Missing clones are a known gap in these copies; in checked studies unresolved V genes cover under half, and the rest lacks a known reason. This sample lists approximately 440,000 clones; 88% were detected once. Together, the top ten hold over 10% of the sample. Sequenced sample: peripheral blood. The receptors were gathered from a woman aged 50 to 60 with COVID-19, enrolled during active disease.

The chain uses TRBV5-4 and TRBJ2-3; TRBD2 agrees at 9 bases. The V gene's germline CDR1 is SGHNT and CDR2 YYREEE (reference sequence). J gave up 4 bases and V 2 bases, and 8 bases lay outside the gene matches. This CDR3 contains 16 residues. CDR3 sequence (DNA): TGTGCCAGCAGCTTCCAGCGGGGGGCCGACTCAGATACGCAGTATTTT. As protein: CASSFQRGADSDTQYF.

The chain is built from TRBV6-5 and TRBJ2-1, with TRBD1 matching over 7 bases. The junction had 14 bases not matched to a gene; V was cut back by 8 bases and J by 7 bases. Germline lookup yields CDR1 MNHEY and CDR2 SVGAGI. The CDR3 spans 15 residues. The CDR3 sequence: CASGRPPSQGNEQFF. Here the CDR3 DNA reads TGTGCCAGCGGACGTCCCCCTTCACAGGGGAATGAGCAGTTCTTC.

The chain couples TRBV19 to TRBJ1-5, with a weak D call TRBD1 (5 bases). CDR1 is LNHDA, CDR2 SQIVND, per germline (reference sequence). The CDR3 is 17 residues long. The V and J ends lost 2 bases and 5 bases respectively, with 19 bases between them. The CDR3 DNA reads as TGTGCCAGTAGTATAAGGGCCAGCGGGATCAGGGATCAGCCCCAGCATTTT. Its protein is CASSIRASGIRDQPQHF.

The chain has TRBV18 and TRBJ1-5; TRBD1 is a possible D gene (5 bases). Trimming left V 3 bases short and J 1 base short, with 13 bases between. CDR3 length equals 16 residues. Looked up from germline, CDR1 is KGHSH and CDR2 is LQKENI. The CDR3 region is CASSPPEGLSNQPQHF. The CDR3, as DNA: TGTGCCAGCTCACCGCCGGAGGGACTGAGCAATCAGCCCCAGCATTTT.

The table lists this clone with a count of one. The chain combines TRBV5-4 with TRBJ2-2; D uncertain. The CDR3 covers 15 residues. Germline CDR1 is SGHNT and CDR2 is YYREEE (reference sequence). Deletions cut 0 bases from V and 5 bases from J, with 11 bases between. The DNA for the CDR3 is TGTGCCAGCAGCTTGGATGTCGGCAGGACCGGGGAGCTGTTTTTT. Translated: CASSLDVGRTGELFF.

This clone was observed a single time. CDR3 coding DNA: TGTGCCAGTACCAATACGGGACTAGCGGCCGGAGGGTACAATGAGCAGTTCTTC. Encoded protein: CASTNTGLAAGGYNEQFF. The genes are TRBV19 and TRBJ2-1; 11 bases line up with TRBD2. CDR1 LNHDA and CDR2 SQIVND come from the germline V gene (reference sequence). V gave up 7 bases and J gave up 4 bases; unmatched junction bases: 15. This CDR3 has 18 amino acids.

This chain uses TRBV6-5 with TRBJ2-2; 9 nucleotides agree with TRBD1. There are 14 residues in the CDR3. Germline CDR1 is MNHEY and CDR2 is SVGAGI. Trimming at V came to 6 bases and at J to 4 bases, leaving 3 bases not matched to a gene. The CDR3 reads CASRQGAGTGELFF. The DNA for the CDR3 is TGTGCCAGCAGACAGGGGGCCGGCACCGGGGAGCTGTTTTTT.

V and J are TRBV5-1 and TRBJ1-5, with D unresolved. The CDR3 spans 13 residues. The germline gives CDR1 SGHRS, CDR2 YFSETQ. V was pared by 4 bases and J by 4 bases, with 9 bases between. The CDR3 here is CASSNDGNQPQHF. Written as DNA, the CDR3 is TGCGCCAGCAGCAACGACGGGAATCAGCCCCAGCATTTT.

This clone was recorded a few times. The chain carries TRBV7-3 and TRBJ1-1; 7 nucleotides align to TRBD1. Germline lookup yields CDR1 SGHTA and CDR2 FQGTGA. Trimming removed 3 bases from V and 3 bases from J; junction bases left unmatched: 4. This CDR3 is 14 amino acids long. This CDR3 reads CASSFRGSHTEAFF. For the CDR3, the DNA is TGTGCCAGCAGCTTCAGGGGGAGCCACACTGAAGCTTTCTTT.

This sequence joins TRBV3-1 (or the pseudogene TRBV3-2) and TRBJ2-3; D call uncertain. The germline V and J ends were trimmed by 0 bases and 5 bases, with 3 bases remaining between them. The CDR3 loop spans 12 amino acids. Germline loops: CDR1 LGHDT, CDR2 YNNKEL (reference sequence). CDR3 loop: CASSQDQDTQYF. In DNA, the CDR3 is TGTGCCAGCAGCCAAGATCAAGATACGCAGTATTTT.

CDR3 coding DNA: TGTGCCAGCAGCCAAGCGGGGGGGTTCACAGATACGCAGTATTTT. Amino acid sequence: CASSQAGGFTDTQYF. The chain is built from TRBV3-1 (or the pseudogene TRBV3-2) and TRBJ2-3, with 8 bases fitting TRBD2. Per germline, CDR1 LGHDT and CDR2 YNNKEL (reference sequence). The length of the CDR3 is 15 residues. V gave up 1 base and J gave up 2 bases; unmatched junction bases: 2.

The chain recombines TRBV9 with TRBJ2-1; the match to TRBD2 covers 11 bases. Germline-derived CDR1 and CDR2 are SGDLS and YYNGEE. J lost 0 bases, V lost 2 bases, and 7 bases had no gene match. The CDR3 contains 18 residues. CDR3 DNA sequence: TGTGCCAGCAGCGTTGCTAGCGGGGGGCTATCCTCCTACAATGAGCAGTTCTTC. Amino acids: CASSVASGGLSSYNEQFF.

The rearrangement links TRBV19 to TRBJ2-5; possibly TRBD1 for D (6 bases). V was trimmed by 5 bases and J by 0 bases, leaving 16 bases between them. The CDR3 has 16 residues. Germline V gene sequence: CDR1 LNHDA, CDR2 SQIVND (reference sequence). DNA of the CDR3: TGTGCCAGTAGTCCCACAGGGATACAGTACCAAGAGACCCAGTACTTC. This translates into CASSPTGIQYQETQYF.

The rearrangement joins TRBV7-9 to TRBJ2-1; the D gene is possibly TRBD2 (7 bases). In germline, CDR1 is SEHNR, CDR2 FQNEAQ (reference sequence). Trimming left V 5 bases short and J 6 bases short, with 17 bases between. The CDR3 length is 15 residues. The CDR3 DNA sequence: TGTGCCAGCAGCGCTTTTACAGGGAGGGTCAATGAGCAGTTCTTC. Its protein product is CASSAFTGRVNEQFF. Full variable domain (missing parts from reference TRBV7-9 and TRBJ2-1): DTGVSQNPRHKITKRGQNVTFRCDPISEHNRLYWYRQTLGQGPEFLTYFQNEAQLEKSRLLSDRFSAERPKGSFSTLEIQRTEQGDSAMYLCASSAFTGRVNEQFFGPGTRLTVL.

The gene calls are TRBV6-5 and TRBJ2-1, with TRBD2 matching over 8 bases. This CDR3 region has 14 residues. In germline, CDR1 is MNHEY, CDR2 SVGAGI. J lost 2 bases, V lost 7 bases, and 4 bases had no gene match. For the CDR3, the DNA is TGTGCCAGCACCCGGGGGGGAACCTACAATGAGCAGTTCTTC. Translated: CASTRGGTYNEQFF.

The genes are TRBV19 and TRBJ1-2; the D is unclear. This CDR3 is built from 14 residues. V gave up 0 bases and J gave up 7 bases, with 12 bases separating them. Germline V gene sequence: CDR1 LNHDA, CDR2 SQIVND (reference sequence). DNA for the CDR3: TGTGCCAGTAGTATAGAGGCGGCGATGTCTGGCTACACCTTC. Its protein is CASSIEAAMSGYTF.

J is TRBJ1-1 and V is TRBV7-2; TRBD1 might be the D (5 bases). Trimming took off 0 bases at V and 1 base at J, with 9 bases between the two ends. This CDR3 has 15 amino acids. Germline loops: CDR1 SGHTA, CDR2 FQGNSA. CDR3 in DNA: TGTGCCAGCAGCTTAGCAGTTGACAGGAACACTGAAGCTTTCTTT. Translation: CASSLAVDRNTEAFF.

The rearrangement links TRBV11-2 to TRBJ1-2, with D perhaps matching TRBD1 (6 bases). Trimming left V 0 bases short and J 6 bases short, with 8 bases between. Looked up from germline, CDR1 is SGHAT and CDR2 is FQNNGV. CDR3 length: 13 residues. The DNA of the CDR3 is TGTGCCAGCAGCTTAGATCCAGGGGATGGCTACACCTTC. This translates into CASSLDPGDGYTF.